Below are 14 T cell receptor beta chains sequenced from a single sample in a study of T cells of healthy individuals (dated by TCRdb to about 2018). Receptor libraries were prepared by 5' RACE. The listed sequencing device is Illumina MiSeq. TCRdb trimmed the raw reads at Q25, called clones with MiXCR and kept productive beta chains. Each entry merges the rows of one CDR3 protein and shows their most common DNA and genes. This sample gives 60,000 to 75,000 distinct CDR3 sequences in total; roughly 16% of them show up just once. The ten largest clones represent approximately 4.8% of the sample. The origin of the receptors is a human donor in good health.

This clonotype came up many times. The gene calls are TRBV12-3 or TRBV12-4 and TRBJ2-1, with TRBD2 matching 9 bases. CDR3 length equals 18 residues. J was trimmed by 1 base and V by 3 bases; bases with no gene match: 10. In nucleotides, the CDR3 is TGTGCCAGCAGTTTTCGTTTCATGCGGGAGGGGTCCTACAATGAGCAGTTCTTC. Amino acids: CASSFRFMREGSYNEQFF.

This clonotype has ten or more counts. The rearrangement joins TRBV6-5 to TRBJ2-5; the D is unclear. Germline V lookup: CDR1 MNHEY, CDR2 SVGAGI. The CDR3 runs to 14 residues. Trimming removed 6 bases at V and 1 base at J, with 12 bases between. Written as DNA, the CDR3 is TGTGCCAGCAGAACGGGTGCCCTCCAAGAGACCCAGTACTTC. Amino acid sequence: CASRTGALQETQYF.

This clonotype showed up many times. The chain uses TRBV30 and TRBJ2-3; tentative D call: TRBD2 (6 bases). The CDR3 has 13 residues. V was pared by 4 bases and J by 1 base, with 9 bases between. Germline CDR1 is GTSNPN and CDR2 is SVGIG (reference sequence). The DNA of the CDR3 is TGTGCCTGGACGCCGGGGGGCACAGATACGCAGTATTTT. Encoded protein: CAWTPGGTDTQYF. The variable domain in full, with the rest retrieved from reference TRBV30 and TRBJ2-3, is SQTIHQWPATLVQPVGSPLSLECTVEGTSNPNLYWYRQAAGRGLQLLFYSVGIGQISSEVPQNLSASRPQDRQFILSSKKLLLSDSGFYLCAWTPGGTDTQYFGPGTRLTVL.

The chain has TRBV29-1 and TRBJ2-6; D is undetermined. Germline CDR1 and CDR2: SQVTM and ANQGSEA. With 3 bases removed from V and 4 bases from J, the gap between germline ends came to 13 bases. The CDR3 loop spans 15 amino acids. The CDR3 region is CSVDRWPPGANVLTF. The CDR3 nucleotides read TGCAGCGTTGACAGGTGGCCACCAGGGGCCAACGTCCTGACTTTC.

The chain has TRBV2 and TRBJ2-5; the D is unclear. Germline V lookup: CDR1 SNHLY, CDR2 FYNNEI. Trimming stripped 1 base from V and 5 bases from J, with 11 bases between. The CDR3 extends over 14 amino acids. CDR3: CASSEGKILETQYF. The CDR3 DNA is TGTGCCAGCAGTGAAGGGAAGATTTTGGAGACCCAGTACTTC.

This clonotype was seen repeatedly, ten times or more. The rearrangement links TRBV7-6 to TRBJ1-5; tentative D call: TRBD1 (6 bases). Germline CDR1 is SGHVS and CDR2 is FNYEAQ. Trimming left V 5 bases short and J 4 bases short, with 15 bases between. The CDR3 runs to 15 residues. The CDR3 DNA reads TGTGCCAGCAGCCAAACGTACAGGGTGAATCAGCCCCAGCATTTT. Protein: CASSQTYRVNQPQHF.

This clonotype was detected ten times or more. The CDR3 protein is CASSEAGLAKTQYF. The CDR3 nucleotides are TGTGCCAGCAGTGAAGCCGGACTAGCCAAGACCCAGTACTTC. J is TRBJ2-5 and V is TRBV2; 8 bases fit TRBD2. Trimming at V came to 0 bases and at J to 6 bases, leaving 3 bases not matched to a gene. The CDR3 runs 14 residues. Per germline, CDR1 SNHLY and CDR2 FYNNEI.

A note on this clonotype: A much larger clone is a single base away; this may be a read error. The chain links TRBV4-1 to TRBJ1-2, with a possible D match to TRBD1 (6 bases). This CDR3 is built from 14 residues. The germline CDR1 and CDR2 sequences are MGHRA and YSYEKL. The CDR3 DNA is TGCGTCAGCAGCCAAGATGGAACAGGGTTTGGCTACACCTTC. This encodes CVSSQDGTGFGYTF.

V and J are TRBV28 and TRBJ2-5; the D gene is possibly TRBD1 (6 bases). This CDR3 has 14 amino acids. Germline values: CDR1 MDHEN, CDR2 SYDVKM. V was shortened by 4 bases and J by 5 bases, with 14 bases between the two germline ends. CDR3 DNA sequence: TGTGCCAGCAGTTCCCAGGGGTTTAGGGAGACCCAGTACTTC. This translates into CASSSQGFRETQYF. Filled out from reference TRBV28 and TRBJ2-5, the complete variable domain reads DVKVTQSSRYLVKRTGEKVFLECVQDMDHENMFWYRQDPGLGLRLIYFSYDVKMKEKGDIPEGYSVSREKKERFSLILESASTNQTSMYLCASSSQGFRETQYFGPGTRLLVL.

This chain joins TRBV6-5 and TRBJ2-1; D possibly matches TRBD1 or TRBD2 (5 bases each). Trimming took 0 bases from V and 4 from J, leaving 13 bases between them. The germline V gene encodes CDR1 MNHEY and CDR2 SVGAGI. CDR3 length equals 16 residues. CDR3 sequence: CASSYSPGQVYNEQFF. DNA for the CDR3: TGTGCCAGCAGTTACTCTCCGGGGCAGGTTTACAATGAGCAGTTCTTC.

The chain uses TRBV7-9 and TRBJ2-6; D tentatively fits TRBD1 or TRBD2 (5 bases each). Germline CDR1 SEHNR, CDR2 FQNEAQ (reference sequence). CDR3 length: 15 residues. V was trimmed by 2 bases and J by 2 bases, leaving 7 bases between them. In DNA, the CDR3 is TGTGCCAGCAGCTTAAGGGACCCTGGGGCCAACGTCCTGACTTTC. This translates into CASSLRDPGANVLTF.

This chain joins TRBV27 and TRBJ1-2; D is perhaps TRBD1 (6 bases). The CDR3 has 16 residues. Trimming took off 6 bases at V and 6 bases at J, with 23 bases between the two ends. The V gene's germline CDR1 is MNHEY and CDR2 SMNVEV (reference sequence). CDR3 DNA sequence: TGTGCCAGCAGCTCTCGGACAGCAGTTTCTTCTGATGGCTACACCTTC. This translates into CASSSRTAVSSDGYTF.

The chain recombines TRBV11-2 with TRBJ2-2, with D perhaps TRBD2 (5 bases). Deletions cut 0 bases from V and 4 bases from J, with 9 bases between. Germline V gene data show CDR1 as SGHAT and CDR2 as FQNNGV. The CDR3 runs to 15 residues. The DNA of the CDR3 is TGTGCCAGCAGCTTAGACCGGGAACGCACCGGGGAGCTGTTTTTT. Translation: CASSLDRERTGELFF. The full variable domain, with the rest looked up from reference TRBV11-2 and TRBJ2-2, is EAGVAQSPRYKIIEKRQSVAFWCNPISGHATLYWYQQILGQGPKLLIQFQNNGVVDDSQLPKDRFSAERLKGVDSTLKIQPAKLEDSAVYLCASSLDRERTGELFFGEGSRLTVL.

Remarks on this clonotype: One end of the junction is discordant with germline, which a read error may explain. V gene TRBV12-3 or TRBV12-4 combines with J gene TRBJ2-3; D gene ambiguous. CDR3 length: 16 residues. CDR3 DNA: TGCGCCAGCAGTTTTGAAGGTCCGAGCTCCACAGATACGCAGTATTTT. Translation: CASSFEGPSSTDTQYF.